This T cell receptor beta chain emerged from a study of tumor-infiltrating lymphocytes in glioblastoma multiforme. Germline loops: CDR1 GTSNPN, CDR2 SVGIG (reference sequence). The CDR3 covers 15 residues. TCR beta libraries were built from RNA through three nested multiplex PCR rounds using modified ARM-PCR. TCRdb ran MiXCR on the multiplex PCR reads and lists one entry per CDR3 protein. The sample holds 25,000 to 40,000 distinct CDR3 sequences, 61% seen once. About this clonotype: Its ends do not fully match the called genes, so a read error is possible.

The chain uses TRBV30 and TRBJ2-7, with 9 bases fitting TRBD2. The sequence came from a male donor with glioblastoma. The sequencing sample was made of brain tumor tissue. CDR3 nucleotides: TGTGCCCGGAGCGTACCTGGCGGGAGGGCCTACGAGCAGTACTTC. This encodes CARSVPGGRAYEQYF. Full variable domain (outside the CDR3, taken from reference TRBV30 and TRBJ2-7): SQTIHQWPATLVQPVGSPLSLECTVEGTSNPNLYWYRQAAGRGLQLLFYSVGIGQISSEVPQNLSASRPQDRQFILSSKKLLLSDSGFYLCARSVPGGRAYEQYFGPGTRLTVT.